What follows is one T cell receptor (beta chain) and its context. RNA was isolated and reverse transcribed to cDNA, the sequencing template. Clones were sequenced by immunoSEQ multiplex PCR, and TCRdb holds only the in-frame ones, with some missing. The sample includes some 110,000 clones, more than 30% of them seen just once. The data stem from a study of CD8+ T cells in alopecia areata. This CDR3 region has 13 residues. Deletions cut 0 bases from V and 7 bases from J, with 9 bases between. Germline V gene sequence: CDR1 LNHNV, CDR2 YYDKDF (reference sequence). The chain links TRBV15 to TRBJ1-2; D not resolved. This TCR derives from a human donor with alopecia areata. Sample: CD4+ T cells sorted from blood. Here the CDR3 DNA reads TGTGCCACCAGCAGAGATACTCTTGGTGGCTACACCTTC. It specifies CATSRDTLGGYTF.